What follows is one TCR beta chain and its context. Its antigen is not yet known. One base away there is no much larger clone; base qualities are not given. Read against the paper, the sample's time point label means: approximately 4 weeks on oral tofacitinib. The sample's treatment or condition label is to be understood as: oral pan-JAK inhibitor, 5-10 mg twice daily. Lesional scalp punch biopsies and peripheral blood were obtained from alopecia areata patients. After PBMCs were isolated by density centrifugation and stained for CD3, CD4 and CD8, a FACSAria was used to sort CD4+ and CD8+ T cells. The entry originates in a study of CD8+ T cells in alopecia areata (dated by TCRdb to 2017 to 2018). A note on the overall study: The treated patients took part in an open-label pilot trial in which moderate-to-severe alopecia areata was treated with oral tofacitinib at 5 to 10 mg twice daily. Patients received tofacitinib for 6 to 18 months and were then followed off drug for 6 months to check for delayed response and recurrence. Disease severity in treated patients was measured with the SALT score, which quantifies the percentage of affected scalp surface area. High-throughput TCRbeta sequencing was used to examine T cell clonal expansion in alopecia areata in both the C3H/HeJ mouse model and human patients. Scalp tissue and sorted CD4+ and CD8+ peripheral blood T cells from patchy and totalis/universalis alopecia areata patients and from healthy controls were covered by human TCRbeta sequencing. Patients on tofacitinib were biopsied at baseline and after 4 and 24 weeks of treatment, and several of the patients also had a later scalp biopsy. Clonality in the scalp was compared among normal scalp (n=4), patchy alopecia areata scalp (n=8), and alopecia totalis/universalis scalp (n=8). RNA was extracted with the PAXgene miRNA kit for fixed scalp, the miRNeasy kit for PBMCs, and the RNeasy kit for mouse skin. TCRbeta CDR3 regions were amplified by immunoSEQ multiplex PCR using 35 Vbeta forward and 13 Jbeta reverse primers.

V and J are truncated by 2 bases and 10 bases respectively, leaving an intervening sequence of 12 bases. The germline V gene provides CDR1 MGHDK and CDR2 SYGVNS. Spanning cysteine to phenylalanine, the CDR3 consists of 14 amino acids. The kept DNA is CDR3 alone, 42 bases in frame from the first base. Library method: the immunoSEQ multiplex PCR assay. RNA was extracted from all samples and reverse transcribed into cDNA, which served as template for TCR sequencing. SuperScript III was used for first-strand cDNA synthesis, primed with a 2:1 mix of oligo-dT and random hexamers. A synthetic immune receptor repertoire was used to gauge amplification bias, and whatever bias remained was removed computationally. For the original study's pipeline: After raw reads were preprocessed to remove errors, the CDR3 was defined following IMGT conventions as running from the conserved cysteine to phenylalanine. Clonality was computed as 1 minus the Shannon entropy, with the entropy normalized by log2 of the number of productive unique TCRs. CD4 or CD8 identity of scalp clones was inferred by cross-referencing scalp TCRbeta sequences with sorted blood CD4 and CD8 repertoires. What TCRdb holds here is the immuneACCESS table cut down to in-frame rearrangements. Part of the clones is not present; checked against another copy, under half of the missing clones reflect an unresolved V gene, and the others are unexplained. V and J calls and clone size are copied from that table; D and trimming were computed from the DNA. In all, the sample holds roughly 180,000 clones, and around 56% of those were seen once. Approximately 3.5% of the sample rests with the top ten.

Summary of the overall study and its limitations: Compared with mice, TCR sequences shared between patients were less clear, possibly partly because of HLA diversity across the patient population. Because the treated cohort was small and had just a single nonresponder, larger studies are needed to establish links between baseline CD8+ expansion and response. Scalp clonality and the number of expanded CD8+ clones among the top 100 scalp clones were significantly decreased by tofacitinib. Scalp TCR repertoire analysis is complicated because resident alphabeta T cells in normal human skin are also sequenced, whereas mouse skin is dominated by gammadelta T cells. Compared with normal scalp, lesional scalp had higher clonality and more expanded CD8+ clones, particularly in alopecia totalis/universalis, a pattern that suggests antigenic drive. During tofacitinib treatment, many expanded lesional clones stuck around in both scalp and blood, and this persistence may partly explain why relapse happens after treatment is stopped.

This TCR was sampled from a human donor with alopecia areata. The material was CD4+ T cells sorted from blood, obtained at week 4, from a patient treated with tofacitinib. This sequence uses TRBV25-1 and TRBJ1-6; 6 matching bases give a weak D call of TRBD1. The base sequence is TGTGCCAGCAGTGAAACAGGGTTCTTCTCACCCCTCCACTTT. This encodes CASSETGFFSPLHF.